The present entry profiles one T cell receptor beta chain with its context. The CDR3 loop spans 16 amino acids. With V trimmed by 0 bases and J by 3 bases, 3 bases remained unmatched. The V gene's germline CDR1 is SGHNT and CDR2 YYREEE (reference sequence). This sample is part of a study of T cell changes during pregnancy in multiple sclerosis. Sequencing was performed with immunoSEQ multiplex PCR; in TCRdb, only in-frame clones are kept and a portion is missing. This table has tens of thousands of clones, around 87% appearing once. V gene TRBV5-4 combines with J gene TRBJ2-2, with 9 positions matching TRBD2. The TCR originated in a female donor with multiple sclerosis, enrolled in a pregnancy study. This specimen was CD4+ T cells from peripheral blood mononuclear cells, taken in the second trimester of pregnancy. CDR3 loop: CASSLASGKDTGELFF. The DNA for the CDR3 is TGTGCCAGCAGCTTGGCTAGCGGGAAAGACACCGGGGAGCTGTTTTTT.